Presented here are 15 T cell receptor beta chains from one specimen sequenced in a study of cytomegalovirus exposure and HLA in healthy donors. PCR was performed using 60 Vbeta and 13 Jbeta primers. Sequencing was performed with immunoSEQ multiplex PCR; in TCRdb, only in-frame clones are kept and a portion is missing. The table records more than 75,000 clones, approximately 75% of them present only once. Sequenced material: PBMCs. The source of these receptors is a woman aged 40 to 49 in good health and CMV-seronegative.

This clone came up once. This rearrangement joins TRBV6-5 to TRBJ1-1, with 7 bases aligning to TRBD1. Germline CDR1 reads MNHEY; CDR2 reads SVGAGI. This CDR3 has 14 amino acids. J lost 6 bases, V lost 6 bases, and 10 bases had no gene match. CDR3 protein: CASRALWDSPEAFF. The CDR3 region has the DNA TGTGCCAGCAGGGCACTGTGGGACAGCCCTGAAGCTTTCTTT.

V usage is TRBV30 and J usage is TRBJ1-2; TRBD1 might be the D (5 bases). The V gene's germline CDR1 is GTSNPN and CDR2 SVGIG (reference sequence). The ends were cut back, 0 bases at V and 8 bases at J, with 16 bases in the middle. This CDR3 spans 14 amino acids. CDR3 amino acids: CAWSVLAGRGGYTF. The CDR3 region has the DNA TGTGCCTGGAGTGTTTTGGCAGGGCGAGGAGGCTACACCTTC.

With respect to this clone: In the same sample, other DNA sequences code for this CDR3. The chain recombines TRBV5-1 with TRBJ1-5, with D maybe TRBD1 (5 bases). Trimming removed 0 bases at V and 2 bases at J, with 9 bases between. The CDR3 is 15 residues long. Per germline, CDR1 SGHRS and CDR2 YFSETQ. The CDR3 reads CASSLGQGGNQPQHF. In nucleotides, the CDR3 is TGCGCCAGCAGCTTGGGGCAGGGTGGCAATCAGCCCCAGCATTTT.

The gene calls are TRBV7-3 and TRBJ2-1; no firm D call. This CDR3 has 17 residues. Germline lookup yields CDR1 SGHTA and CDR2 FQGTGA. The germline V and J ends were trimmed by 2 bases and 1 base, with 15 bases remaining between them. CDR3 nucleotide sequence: TGTGCCAGCAGCTTATCTCCCCCCGGCGGATCCTACAATGAGCAGTTCTTC. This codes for CASSLSPPGGSYNEQFF.

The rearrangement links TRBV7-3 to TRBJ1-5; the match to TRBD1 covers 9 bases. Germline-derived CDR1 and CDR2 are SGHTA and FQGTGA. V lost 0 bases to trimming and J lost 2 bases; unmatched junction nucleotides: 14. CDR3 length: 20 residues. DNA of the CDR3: TGTGCCAGCAGCTTAACGAAAACGGACAGGGGTATGGAAGGCAATCAGCCCCAGCATTTT. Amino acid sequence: CASSLTKTDRGMEGNQPQHF.

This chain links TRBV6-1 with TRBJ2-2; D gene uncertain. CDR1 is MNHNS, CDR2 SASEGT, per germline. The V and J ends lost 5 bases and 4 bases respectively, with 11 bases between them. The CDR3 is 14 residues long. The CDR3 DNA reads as TGTGCCAGCAGTCCACAGTACGTCACCGGGGAGCTGTTTTTT. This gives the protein CASSPQYVTGELFF.

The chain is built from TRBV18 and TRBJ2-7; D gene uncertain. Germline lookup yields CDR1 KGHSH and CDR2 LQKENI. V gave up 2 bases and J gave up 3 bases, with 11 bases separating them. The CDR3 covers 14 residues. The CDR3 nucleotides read TGTGCCAGCTCACCAAGCTCAGGTGACTACGAGCAGTACTTC. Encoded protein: CASSPSSGDYEQYF.

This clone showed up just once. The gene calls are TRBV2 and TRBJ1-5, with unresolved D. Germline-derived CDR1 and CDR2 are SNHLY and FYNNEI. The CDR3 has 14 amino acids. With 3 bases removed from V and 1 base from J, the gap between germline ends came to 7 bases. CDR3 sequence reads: CASSEQLSNQPQHF. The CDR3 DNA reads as TGTGCCAGCAGTGAGCAGTTAAGCAATCAGCCCCAGCATTTT.

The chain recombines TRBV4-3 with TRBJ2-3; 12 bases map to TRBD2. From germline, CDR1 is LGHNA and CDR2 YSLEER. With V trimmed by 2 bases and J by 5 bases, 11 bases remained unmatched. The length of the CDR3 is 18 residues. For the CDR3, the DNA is TGCGCCAGCAGCCAACGGTCGCTAGCGGGGGGGCTGGTAGATACGCAGTATTTT. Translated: CASSQRSLAGGLVDTQYF.

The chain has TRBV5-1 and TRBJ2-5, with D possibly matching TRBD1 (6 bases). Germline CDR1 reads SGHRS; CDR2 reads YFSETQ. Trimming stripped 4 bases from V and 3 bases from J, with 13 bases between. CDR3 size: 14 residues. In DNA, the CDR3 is TGCGCCAGCAGCGCATGGACAGCTAAAGAGACCCAGTACTTC. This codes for CASSAWTAKETQYF.

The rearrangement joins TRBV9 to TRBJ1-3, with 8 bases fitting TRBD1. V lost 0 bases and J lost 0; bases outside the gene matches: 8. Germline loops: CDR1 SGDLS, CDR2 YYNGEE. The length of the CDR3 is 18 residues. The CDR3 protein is CASSVALADRASGNTIYF. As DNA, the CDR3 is TGTGCCAGCAGCGTAGCCCTCGCGGACAGGGCCTCTGGAAACACCATATATTTT.

The CDR3 bases are TGTGCCAGCAGCTTGCTAGACGAAGAGACCCAGTACTTC. It is translated as CASSLLDEETQYF. This chain uses TRBV5-4 with TRBJ2-5; D ambiguous. Trimming removed 1 base at V and 3 bases at J, with 7 bases between. This CDR3 comprises 13 residues. Germline V lookup: CDR1 SGHNT, CDR2 YYREEE (reference sequence).

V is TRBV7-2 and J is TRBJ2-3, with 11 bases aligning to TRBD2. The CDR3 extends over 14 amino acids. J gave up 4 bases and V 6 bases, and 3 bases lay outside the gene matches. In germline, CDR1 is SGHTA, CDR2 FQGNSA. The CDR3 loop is CASRASGGSDTQYF. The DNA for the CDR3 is TGTGCCAGCAGGGCTAGCGGGGGGTCAGATACGCAGTATTTT.

CDR3 sequence (DNA): TGTGCCAGCAGCTTGAACCCGAGGGGGACCACTGAAGCTTTCTTT. As protein: CASSLNPRGTTEAFF. The chain links TRBV7-3 to TRBJ1-1; possible D gene TRBD1, 6 bases. The CDR3 totals 15 residues. CDR1 is SGHTA, CDR2 FQGTGA, per germline. V shed 3 bases and J shed 4 bases, with 15 bases lying between them.

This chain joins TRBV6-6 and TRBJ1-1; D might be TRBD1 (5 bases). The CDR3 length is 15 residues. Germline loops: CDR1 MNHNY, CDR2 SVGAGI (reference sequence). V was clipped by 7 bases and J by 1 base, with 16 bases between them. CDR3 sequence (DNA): TGTGCCAGCACCGACCGCAGGGTTAAGAACACTGAAGCTTTCTTT. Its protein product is CASTDRRVKNTEAFF.